Given below is one T cell receptor beta chain in context. Its antigen remains unidentified. This specimen comes from a study of cytomegalovirus exposure and HLA in healthy donors. The PCR used 60 Vbeta and 13 Jbeta primers. This table comes from immunoSEQ multiplex PCR, and its TCRdb copy is limited to in-frame clones, with some not included. Recorded for this sample: about 39,000 clones. Germline CDR1 is ENHRY and CDR2 is SYGVKD. V gave up 2 bases and J gave up 3 bases, with 13 bases separating them. This CDR3 contains 15 residues. Healthy bone marrow donors made up the donors. Study-wide results and limits: Reportedly, TCR beta sequences accurately predicted HLA-A and HLA-B alleles in most subjects. An analysis that came later showed most CMV-associated TCR beta chains appearing HLA-restricted. Cytomegalovirus-associated status was assigned to 164 TCR beta chains.

The clonotype was recovered from a male donor in good health and CMV-seronegative. The sequenced sample consisted of PBMCs. This rearrangement joins TRBV10-3 to TRBJ1-2; a weak D match, TRBD1 (5 bases). CDR3 DNA sequence: TGTGCCATCAGTGAGCTCGGGACTAAGGACTATGGCTACACCTTC. This codes for CAISELGTKDYGYTF.